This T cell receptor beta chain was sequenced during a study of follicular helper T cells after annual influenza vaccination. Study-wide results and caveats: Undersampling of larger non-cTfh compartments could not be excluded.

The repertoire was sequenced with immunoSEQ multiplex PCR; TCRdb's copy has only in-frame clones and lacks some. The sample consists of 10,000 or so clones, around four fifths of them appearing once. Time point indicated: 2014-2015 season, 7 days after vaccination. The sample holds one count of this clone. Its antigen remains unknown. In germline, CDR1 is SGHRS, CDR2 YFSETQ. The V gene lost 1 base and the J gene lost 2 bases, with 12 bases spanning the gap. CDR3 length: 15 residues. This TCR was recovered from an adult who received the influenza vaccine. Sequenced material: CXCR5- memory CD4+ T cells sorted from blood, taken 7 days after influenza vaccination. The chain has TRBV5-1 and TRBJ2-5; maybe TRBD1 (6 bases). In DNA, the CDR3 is TGCGCCAGCAGCTTGAGAGGGGGATTTCAAGAGACCCAGTACTTC. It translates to CASSLRGGFQETQYF.